These 27 T cell receptor beta chains share one sample of origin, sequenced in a study of CD8+CD57+ T cells in acquired aplastic anemia. Genomic DNA templated the TCR beta VDJ and CDR3 profiling. TCRdb re-derived calls from the reads in MiXCR, one entry per CDR3 protein. The sample yields fewer than 200,000 distinct CDR3 sequences, about 64% seen once. Sequences were obtained from sorted CD4+, CD8+, or CD8+CD57+ T cells (not recorded which) from PBMCs. The receptor set was obtained from a human donor in good health.

The chain uses TRBV20-1 and TRBJ2-3; the match to TRBD2 covers 8 bases. Germline loops: CDR1 DFQATT, CDR2 SNEGSKA (reference sequence). V shed 3 bases, J shed 1 base, and the junction held 9 bases outside the gene matches. The CDR3 runs 16 residues. Here the CDR3 DNA reads TGCAGTGCTAGGAGGCCGGGGGGGGCCGGCACAGATACGCAGTATTTT. As protein: CSARRPGGAGTDTQYF.

The sample holds many counts of this clonotype. This chain joins TRBV7-9 and TRBJ2-2; a weak D match, TRBD2 (5 bases). The CDR3 covers 11 residues. Trimming removed 7 bases at V and 8 bases at J, with 8 bases between. Per the germline V gene, CDR1 is SEHNR and CDR2 is FQNEAQ (reference sequence). This chain's CDR3 is CASTRGGELFF. The CDR3 nucleotides read TGTGCCAGCACCCGGGGAGGGGAGCTGTTTTTT.

This clonotype came up a few times. The chain combines TRBV5-1 with TRBJ2-1; 9 positions match TRBD2. V shed 2 bases and J 2 bases; nucleotides not matched to a gene: 5. The CDR3 runs 16 residues. Germline V lookup: CDR1 SGHRS, CDR2 YFSETQ. CDR3 protein: CASSFDAGGPYNEQFF. The CDR3 region has the DNA TGCGCCAGCAGCTTTGATGCGGGAGGGCCCTACAATGAGCAGTTCTTC.

The chain couples TRBV20-1 to TRBJ2-3, with TRBD2 matching over 8 bases. Germline V gene lookup returns CDR1 DFQATT and CDR2 SNEGSKA (reference sequence). This CDR3 spans 15 amino acids. J was trimmed by 6 bases and V by 5 bases; bases with no gene match: 13. In DNA form, the CDR3 reads TGCAGTGCTTCCCGGGGGGGGGGAAGGACTGATACGCAGTATTTT. It yields the protein CSASRGGGRTDTQYF.

This clonotype was counted a few times. The chain employs TRBV27 and TRBJ2-7, with 10 positions matching TRBD2. The CDR3 totals 15 residues. Germline-derived CDR1 and CDR2 are MNHEY and SMNVEV (reference sequence). Germline trimming cut 3 bases from V and 2 bases from J; bases unmatched to any gene: 4. Here the CDR3 DNA reads TGTGCCAGCAGTTTGACGGGACTAGCGACCTACGAGCAGTACTTC. It specifies CASSLTGLATYEQYF.

Ten or more counts support this clonotype. The chain employs TRBV6-2 or TRBV6-3 and TRBJ1-5; TRBD1 aligns across 7 bases. The CDR3 length is 13 residues. The V gene end was trimmed by 10 bases and the J gene end by 3 bases; junction bases not matched to a gene: 6. Per the germline V gene, CDR1 is MNHEY and CDR2 is SVGEGT. The CDR3 spells CATATGNNQPQHF. The CDR3, as DNA: TGTGCCACCGCGACAGGGAACAATCAGCCCCAGCATTTT.

V usage is TRBV24-1 and J usage is TRBJ1-5; D uncertain. This CDR3 spans 10 amino acids. V was pared by 0 bases and J by 10 bases, with 0 bases between. Germline V CDR1 and CDR2: KGHDR, SFDVKD. The chain's CDR3 is CATSDLPQHF. The CDR3 DNA is TGTGCCACCAGTGATTTGCCCCAGCATTTT.

The chain carries TRBV15 and TRBJ2-1; TRBD2 matches 8 bases. Per germline, CDR1 LNHNV and CDR2 YYDKDF (reference sequence). V shed 3 bases, J shed 1 base, and the junction held 5 bases outside the gene matches. CDR3 length equals 16 residues. The CDR3 region has the DNA TGTGCCACCAGCAGTCGGGGGGGGGCGTCCTACAATGAGCAGTTCTTC. Protein sequence: CATSSRGGASYNEQFF.

The sample holds a few counts of this clonotype. The chain carries TRBV4-1 and TRBJ1-1; the D gene is possibly TRBD1 (6 bases). The germline V and J ends were trimmed by 0 bases and 6 bases, with 14 bases remaining between them. Germline lookup yields CDR1 MGHRA and CDR2 YSYEKL. The CDR3 consists of 15 residues. CDR3 residues: CASSQDARGLAEAFF. The CDR3 bases are TGCGCCAGCAGCCAAGACGCGCGGGGGCTGGCTGAAGCTTTCTTT.

At least ten counts were recorded for this clonotype. The chain carries TRBV29-1 and TRBJ2-3, with D possibly being TRBD2 (6 bases). The CDR3 contains 16 residues. Trimming removed 2 bases at V and 0 bases at J, with 15 bases between. Germline CDR1 reads SQVTM; CDR2 reads ANQGSEA. The CDR3 region is CSVENGVAESTDTQYF. CDR3 nucleotide sequence: TGCAGCGTTGAAAATGGGGTAGCGGAAAGCACAGATACGCAGTATTTT.

The chain joins TRBV20-1 to TRBJ2-7; D might be TRBD1 (6 bases). V lost 3 bases, J lost 2 bases, and 11 bases lay in between. Germline assignment: CDR1 DFQATT and CDR2 SNEGSKA (reference sequence). The CDR3 has 13 residues. The CDR3 loop is CSARTGNAYEQYF. The CDR3 DNA reads as TGCAGTGCTAGGACAGGAAACGCCTACGAGCAGTACTTC.

The rearrangement uses TRBV9 and TRBJ1-2; 9 positions agree with TRBD1. Germline V gives CDR1 SGDLS, CDR2 YYNGEE. CDR3 size: 14 residues. The ends lost 4 bases at V and 12 bases at J; junction bases unmatched: 13. The CDR3, as DNA: TGTGCCAGCAGCCGTGGACAGGGGACAACTGGAAACACCTTC. It encodes CASSRGQGTTGNTF.

The rearrangement uses TRBV9 and TRBJ2-7, with D possibly matching TRBD1 (6 bases). The CDR3 totals 14 residues. In germline, CDR1 is SGDLS, CDR2 YYNGEE. Trimming removed 1 base at V and 1 base at J, with 9 bases between. Written as DNA, the CDR3 is TGTGCCAGCAGCGTACTGGACAGTTCCTACGAGCAGTACTTC. Translating it yields CASSVLDSSYEQYF.

This clonotype was counted only a few times. This rearrangement joins TRBV7-8 to TRBJ2-7, with a weak D call TRBD1 (6 bases). The CDR3 covers 15 residues. Germline CDR1 is SGHVS and CDR2 is FQNEAQ. Trimming shortened V by 4 bases and J by 5 bases, and 18 bases separated the two germline ends. CDR3 sequence (DNA): TGTGCCAGCAGCTCACCCTCCCAGGGGTCGGACGAGCAGTACTTC. As protein: CASSSPSQGSDEQYF.

The table lists this clonotype with many counts. The chain joins TRBV6-1 to TRBJ1-6, with D possibly being TRBD1 (5 bases). Trimming pared 2 bases from V and 9 bases from J, leaving 11 bases between. CDR1 and CDR2 from the germline V gene are MNHNS and SASEGT. This CDR3 has 14 amino acids. CDR3 sequence: CASSEIGDGSPLHF. The CDR3 DNA reads as TGTGCCAGCAGTGAAATAGGGGATGGTTCACCCCTCCACTTT.

V usage is TRBV12-3 or TRBV12-4 and J usage is TRBJ1-1, with D possibly being TRBD1 (5 bases). There are 17 residues in the CDR3. The V end was cut by 5 bases, the J end by 4 bases, with 23 bases between. The CDR3 region is CASSPTRLGVRPTEAFF. In DNA, the CDR3 is TGTGCCAGCAGTCCTACTCGGTTGGGGGTGCGACCCACTGAAGCTTTCTTT.

V gene TRBV25-1 combines with J gene TRBJ2-5, with 11 positions matching TRBD2. Germline CDR1 MGHDK, CDR2 SYGVNS. V dropped 7 bases and J dropped 4; count of bases not matched to a gene: 2. The CDR3 contains 13 residues. For the CDR3, the DNA is TGTGCCAGCAACGGACTAGCGGGAGAGACCCAGTACTTC. It encodes CASNGLAGETQYF.

Ten or more counts support this clonotype. The gene calls are TRBV19 and TRBJ2-1; 8 bases match TRBD2. Germline V gives CDR1 LNHDA, CDR2 SQIVND (reference sequence). J was trimmed by 1 base and V by 3 bases; bases with no gene match: 2. The CDR3 runs to 15 residues. In DNA form, the CDR3 reads TGTGCCAGTAGTATCGGACTAGCTTCCTACAATGAGCAGTTCTTC. It is translated as CASSIGLASYNEQFF.

The chain uses TRBV7-3 and TRBJ2-7; D is undetermined. Germline V gene lookup returns CDR1 SGHTA and CDR2 FQGTGA. Trimming removed 5 bases at V and 4 bases at J, with 18 bases between. This CDR3 contains 15 residues. The CDR3 region is CASSLSSGFGYEQYF. The CDR3 DNA sequence: TGTGCCAGCAGCCTCTCTTCGGGTTTTGGGTACGAGCAGTACTTC.

The chain combines TRBV20-1 with TRBJ2-1, with 12 bases that match TRBD2. From germline, CDR1 is DFQATT and CDR2 SNEGSKA (reference sequence). The J segment lost 7 bases and the V segment lost 6 bases, leaving 7 bases of the junction unmatched. The CDR3 sequence is 14 residues long. The CDR3 loop is CSARGLAGGNEQFF. CDR3 coding DNA: TGCAGTGCCCGCGGTCTAGCGGGGGGGAATGAGCAGTTCTTC.

Concerning this clonotype itself: It may be a read error: a sequence one base away is much more abundant. A read error is likely, as this CDR3 ends without the conserved phenylalanine or tryptophan. The chain combines TRBV12-3 or TRBV12-4 with TRBJ1-1; D gene uncertain. The CDR3 totals 13 residues. V was cut by 3 bases and J by 10 bases, with 15 bases left in between. Written as DNA, the CDR3 is TGTGCCAGCAGTTTTGGTGACACCTGGGGAGCTTTCCTT. Its protein product is CASSFGDTWGAFL.

The gene calls are TRBV10-1 and TRBJ1-2, with TRBD1 as a possible D gene (5 bases). The germline V gene has CDR1 WNHNN and CDR2 SYGVQD (reference sequence). The CDR3 is 13 residues long. V was pared by 3 bases and J by 3 bases, with 8 bases between. The CDR3 region is CASSEWGDYGYTF. CDR3 in DNA: TGCGCCAGCAGTGAATGGGGGGACTATGGCTACACCTTC.

The rearrangement uses TRBV19 and TRBJ2-5; D is possibly TRBD2 (5 bases). V was cut by 6 bases and J by 4 bases, with 15 bases left in between. There are 14 residues in the CDR3. Per the germline V gene, CDR1 is LNHDA and CDR2 is SQIVND (reference sequence). CDR3 sequence (DNA): TGTGCCAGTAGCAAACGTGGACGGGGAGAGACCCAGTACTTC. Its protein product is CASSKRGRGETQYF.

The genes are TRBV12-3 or TRBV12-4 and TRBJ2-3, with a possible D match to TRBD1 (5 bases). This CDR3 contains 14 residues. V was cut by 7 bases and J by 1 base, with 12 bases left in between. As DNA, the CDR3 is TGTGCCAGCACCTACCGCAGGGGCACAGATACGCAGTATTTT. Encoded protein: CASTYRRGTDTQYF.

There are a few counts of this clonotype. The chain recombines TRBV19 with TRBJ2-1; D is perhaps TRBD2 (5 bases). V gave up 9 bases and J gave up 5 bases, with 20 bases separating them. The CDR3 length is 15 residues. From germline, CDR1 is LNHDA and CDR2 SQIVND (reference sequence). CDR3 DNA: TGTGCCAGCAGTCCTCTCGGGGTCCGGAACAATGAGCAGTTCTTC. This gives the protein CASSPLGVRNNEQFF.

The chain employs TRBV10-3 and TRBJ1-4; unclear D gene. Germline loops: CDR1 ENHRY, CDR2 SYGVKD. V was trimmed by 6 bases and J by 0 bases, leaving 20 bases between them. The CDR3 length is 18 residues. The CDR3 DNA reads as TGTGCCATCAGCTTACAGAGCATAGACTCTGCAACTAATGAAAAACTGTTTTTT. Encoded protein: CAISLQSIDSATNEKLFF.

This chain uses TRBV19 with TRBJ1-2; D possibly corresponds to TRBD1 (6 bases). The CDR3 is 15 amino acids. Per the germline V gene, CDR1 is LNHDA and CDR2 is SQIVND (reference sequence). The ends were cut back, 0 bases at V and 6 bases at J, with 14 bases in the middle. CDR3 DNA sequence: TGTGCCAGTAGTATAGACAGGGGATGGACAAATGGCTACACCTTC. It translates to CASSIDRGWTNGYTF.